This record covers a single T cell receptor (beta chain). This specimen belongs to a study of control samples from healthy donors and cancer patients. Some clones are missing from TCRdb's copy, which holds only in-frame ones; the method was immunoSEQ multiplex PCR. The sample includes roughly 150,000 clones, about 90% of them seen just once. CDR1 and CDR2 (germline): SGHAT, FQDESV (reference sequence). The CDR3 is made up of 14 amino acids. This TCR derives from a man between 18 and 29 years old in good health. The source material was blood. This sequence joins TRBV11-1 and TRBJ2-2, with a tentative D call TRBD1 (6 bases). The DNA for the CDR3 is TGTGCAACCTCAGGGGTGGGGTACACCGGGGAGCTGTTTTTT. This sequence encodes CATSGVGYTGELFF.